The T cell receptor (beta chain) under discussion was sequenced for a study of T cell repertoires in cytomegalovirus infection. Study in general: Used in the study were CMV epitopes, some recently identified and HLA-C-restricted, others well-studied and HLA-B-restricted.

V dropped 1 base and J dropped 5; count of bases not matched to a gene: 14. The CDR3 spans 18 residues. CDR1 and CDR2 from the germline V gene are MGHRA and YSYEKL. A single record per CDR3 protein comes from TCRdb applying MiXCR to the reads. The repertoire includes approximately 280,000 distinct CDR3 sequences, less than 25% of them detected once, and under 25% sits in the top ten. This clonotype turned up a few times. Antigen unknown. General study points: The ex vivo response was dominated by HLA-C-restricted CMV-specific TCR beta clonotypes. Identification of carriers of CMV plus the relevant HLA was achieved through cumulative public TCR beta family frequency.

The material was cultured PBMCs, obtained from culture after CMV antigen stimulation. The chain links TRBV4-1 to TRBJ2-1, with 7 bases fitting TRBD2. The receptor was derived from a human donor in good health (CMV status not recorded). Some clones in this sample may be carry-over from other donors' samples. DNA for the CDR3: TGCGCCAGCAGCCAAGCACGTTCGGGGCTAGCGGTGAACAATGAGCAGTTCTTC. It encodes CASSQARSGLAVNNEQFF.